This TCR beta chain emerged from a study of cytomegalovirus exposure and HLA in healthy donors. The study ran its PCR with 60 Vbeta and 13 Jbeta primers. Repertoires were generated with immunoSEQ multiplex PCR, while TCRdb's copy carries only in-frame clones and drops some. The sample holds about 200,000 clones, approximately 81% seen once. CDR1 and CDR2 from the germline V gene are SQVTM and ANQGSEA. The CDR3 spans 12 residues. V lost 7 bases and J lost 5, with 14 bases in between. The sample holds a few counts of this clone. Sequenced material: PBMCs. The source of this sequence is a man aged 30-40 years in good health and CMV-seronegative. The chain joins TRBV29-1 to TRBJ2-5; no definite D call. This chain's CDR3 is CSGLRGLETQYF. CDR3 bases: TGCAGCGGGCTCCGTGGGCTGGAGACCCAGTACTTC.